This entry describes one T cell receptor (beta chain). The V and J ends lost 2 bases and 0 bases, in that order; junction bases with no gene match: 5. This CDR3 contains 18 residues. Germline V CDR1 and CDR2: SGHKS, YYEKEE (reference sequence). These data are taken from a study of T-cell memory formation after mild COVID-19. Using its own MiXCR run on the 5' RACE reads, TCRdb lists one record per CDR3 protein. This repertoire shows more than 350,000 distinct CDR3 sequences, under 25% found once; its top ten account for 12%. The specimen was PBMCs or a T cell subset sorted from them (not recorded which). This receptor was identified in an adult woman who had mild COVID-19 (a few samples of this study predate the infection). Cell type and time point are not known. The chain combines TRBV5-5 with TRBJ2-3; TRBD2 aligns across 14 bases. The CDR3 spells CASSFPGLAGASTDTQYF. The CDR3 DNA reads TGTGCCAGCAGCTTTCCGGGACTAGCGGGGGCTAGCACAGATACGCAGTATTTT.